This TCR beta chain was profiled in a study of blood T cell repertoires in COVID-19. Study overall: Collection of acute and convalescent COVID-19 samples took place in the United States, Italy and Spain. PBMCs, B-cell-depleted T cells, or T cells provided the cDNA or gDNA that made up the material.

In the authors' methods: Amplification of reference gene primers provided the estimated nucleated cell counts. TCRdb's copy holds only in-frame clones and misses some; the assay was immunoSEQ multiplex PCR. The DNA was the basis for D and trimming; V, J and clone size are from that table. In the table there are approximately 200,000 clones, around 83% of which are singletons. The CDR3 totals 15 residues. V was clipped by 1 base and J by 2 bases, with 11 bases between them. Germline CDR1 reads LGHNA; CDR2 reads YNFKEQ. J is TRBJ2-5 and V is TRBV4-2; D uncertain. Sequenced sample: peripheral blood. This TCR came from a woman in her fifties or sixties with acute or convalescent COVID-19. The CDR3 DNA reads TGTGCCAGCAGCCAAGGGTCCCCGACACAAGAGACCCAGTACTTC. Protein product: CASSQGSPTQETQYF.